These 26 T cell receptor beta chains share one sample of origin, sequenced in a study of blood T cell repertoires in COVID-19. The repertoire was sequenced with immunoSEQ multiplex PCR; TCRdb's copy has only in-frame clones and lacks some. The sample carries just under 65,000 clones, around 80% recorded once. Specimen: peripheral blood. These receptors were taken from a human donor in a cohort sampled during active COVID-19.

A few counts support this clone. The rearrangement uses TRBV5-1 and TRBJ2-1, with D hard to call. The CDR3 totals 16 residues. The germline V gene encodes CDR1 SGHRS and CDR2 YFSETQ. Trimming took 2 bases from V and 7 from J, leaving 19 bases between them. The CDR3 DNA sequence: TGCGCCAGCAGCTTCTCGGGTCGGCTCGACGGGAATGAGCAGTTCTTC. Its protein product is CASSFSGRLDGNEQFF.

The rearrangement links TRBV9 to TRBJ2-1; TRBD2 aligns across 14 bases. The germline V gene encodes CDR1 SGDLS and CDR2 YYNGEE. The CDR3 contains 17 residues. J lost 8 bases, V lost 4 bases, and 11 bases had no gene match. The CDR3 nucleotides read TGTGCCAGCAGCCCAACCGCCGGGACTAGCGGGGGCGATGAGCAGTTCTTC. It codes for CASSPTAGTSGGDEQFF.

The sample holds many counts of this clone. The chain carries TRBV9 and TRBJ2-2; D possibly corresponds to TRBD2 (6 bases). Germline CDR1 SGDLS, CDR2 YYNGEE. V lost 2 bases and J 5 bases, leaving 10 bases between the germline ends. The CDR3 consists of 14 residues. The CDR3 spells CASSVGLTTGELFF. The CDR3 bases are TGTGCCAGCAGCGTGGGACTCACTACCGGGGAGCTGTTTTTT.

In this sample, this clone turned up a few times. This chain links TRBV6-2 or TRBV6-3 with TRBJ2-3; D is possibly TRBD2 (7 bases). Germline values: CDR1 MNHEY, CDR2 SVGEGT. Trimming took 3 bases from V and 4 from J, leaving 14 bases between them. The CDR3 spans 15 residues. CDR3 sequence (DNA): TGTGCCAGCAGTTATCGTCGGGGGGCCGCAGATACGCAGTATTTT. The encoded protein is CASSYRRGAADTQYF.

V is TRBV6-2 or TRBV6-3 and J is TRBJ2-5; 12 bases fit TRBD2. CDR3 length: 16 residues. The V gene's germline CDR1 is MNHEY and CDR2 SVGEGT. V was clipped by 2 bases and J by 3 bases; unmatched bases: 4. The CDR3 protein is CASSYGLAGGEETQYF. Here the CDR3 DNA reads TGTGCCAGCAGTTACGGGCTAGCGGGGGGGGAAGAGACCCAGTACTTC.

The chain couples TRBV21-1 to TRBJ2-7; the DNA was not used to check the table's D call, TRBD2. TRBV21-1 is an annotated pseudogene. The CDR3 extends over 16 amino acids. DNA for the CDR3: TGTGCCAGCAGCAAAGAAACTAGCGGGGGTTGCTACGAGCAGTACTTC. It codes for CASSKETSGGCYEQYF.

The chain couples TRBV3-1 (or the pseudogene TRBV3-2) to TRBJ1-4, with TRBD1 matching over 7 bases. CDR1 is LGHDT and CDR2 is YNNKEL in the germline V gene (reference sequence). This CDR3 comprises 17 residues. With 3 bases clipped from V and 4 bases from J, the junction kept 11 bases outside the gene matches. Here the CDR3 reads CASSHFIRGAYNEKLFF. CDR3 DNA sequence: TGTGCCAGCAGCCATTTCATCAGGGGGGCGTATAATGAAAAACTGTTTTTT.

A few counts support this clone. V usage is TRBV12-3 or TRBV12-4 and J usage is TRBJ2-1; D is perhaps TRBD2 (5 bases). V lost 5 bases to trimming and J lost 8 bases, with 10 bases between them. The CDR3 extends over 12 amino acids. CDR3 protein: CASSGLGDEQFF. The CDR3 bases are TGTGCCAGCAGTGGGCTCGGGGATGAGCAGTTCTTC.

This clone is a singleton in its sample. The chain joins TRBV19 to TRBJ1-1, with a tentative D call TRBD1 (6 bases). In germline, CDR1 is LNHDA, CDR2 SQIVND (reference sequence). V shed 7 bases and J shed 3 bases, with 18 bases lying between them. The CDR3 totals 15 residues. DNA of the CDR3: TGTGCCAGTACCCTCACGAGACAGGTTCACACTGAAGCTTTCTTT. This codes for CASTLTRQVHTEAFF.

With respect to this clone: This sample also contains other DNA sequences that code for the same CDR3. The chain is built from TRBV9 and TRBJ2-7, with a possible D match to TRBD1 (6 bases). This CDR3 comprises 14 residues. V was clipped by 3 bases and J by 0 bases, with 10 bases between them. Germline V gene data show CDR1 as SGDLS and CDR2 as YYNGEE. The CDR3 DNA follows: TGTGCCAGCAGCGCCCAGGGGAACTCCTACGAGCAGTACTTC. It encodes CASSAQGNSYEQYF. The whole variable domain, remainder taken from reference TRBV9 and TRBJ2-7, is DSGVTQTPKHLITATGQRVTLRCSPRSGDLSVYWYQQSLDQGLQFLIQYYNGEERAKGNILERFSAQQFPDLHSELNLSSLELGDSALYFCASSAQGNSYEQYFGPGTRLTVT.

V usage is TRBV19 and J usage is TRBJ2-5; 12 bases fit TRBD2. V lost 5 bases and J lost 5; bases outside the gene matches: 12. The germline gives CDR1 LNHDA, CDR2 SQIVND (reference sequence). This CDR3 region has 17 residues. The CDR3: CASSASGGAIGVETQYF. DNA for the CDR3: TGTGCCAGTAGTGCTAGCGGGGGGGCCATCGGTGTTGAGACCCAGTACTTC. The full variable domain, rest sourced from reference TRBV19 and TRBJ2-5, is DGGITQSPKYLFRKEGQNVTLSCEQNLNHDAMYWYRQDPGQGLRLIYYSQIVNDFQKGDIAEGYSVSREKKESFPLTVTSAQKNPTAFYLCASSASGGAIGVETQYFGPGTRLLVL.

This clone was seen a few times. The chain joins TRBV4-3 to TRBJ1-4, with TRBD1 as a possible D gene (6 bases). Germline V gene data show CDR1 as LGHNA and CDR2 as YSLEER. The CDR3 runs to 14 residues. Trimming stripped 1 base from V and 8 bases from J, with 11 bases between. The CDR3 DNA reads as TGCGCCAGCAGCCAAGTCCAGGGGAGAGAAAAACTGTTTTTT. Translating gives CASSQVQGREKLFF.

This clone was recorded a few times. For the CDR3, the DNA is TGTGCCAGCAGCCAAGCCGGGGAGGCGGGGGGTCCTCAAGAGACCCAGTACTTC. This sequence encodes CASSQAGEAGGPQETQYF. The chain recombines TRBV4-2 with TRBJ2-5; 8 bases line up with TRBD2. The germline CDR1 and CDR2 sequences are LGHNA and YNFKEQ. The V and J ends lost 1 base and 2 bases, in that order; junction bases with no gene match: 12. The CDR3 length is 18 residues.

The chain has TRBV30 and TRBJ1-4; unclear D gene. The CDR3 has 13 residues. Germline loops: CDR1 GTSNPN, CDR2 SVGIG (reference sequence). Deletions cut 4 bases from V and 6 bases from J, with 12 bases between. CDR3 DNA sequence: TGTGCCTGGACGACATCAATCTATGAAAAACTGTTTTTT. Encoded protein: CAWTTSIYEKLFF.

This clone was counted many times. The V and J genes are TRBV5-6 and TRBJ1-2; 7 nucleotides line up with TRBD1. Per the germline V gene, CDR1 is SGHDT and CDR2 is YYEEEE. The V and J ends lost 2 bases and 8 bases, in that order; junction bases with no gene match: 12. The CDR3 loop spans 15 amino acids. CDR3 DNA: TGTGCCAGCAGCTTTTGGGGCCCGGACAGGAGCGGCTACACCTTC. Translating gives CASSFWGPDRSGYTF.

This clone was recorded many times. CDR3: CASSDRQGFHSPLHF. DNA of the CDR3: TGTGCCAGCAGTGACCGACAGGGGTTCCATTCACCCCTCCACTTT. The chain employs TRBV6-2 or TRBV6-3 and TRBJ1-6; the match to TRBD1 covers 8 bases. The ends lost 5 bases at V and 8 bases at J; junction bases unmatched: 8. Looked up from germline, CDR1 is MNHEY and CDR2 is SVGEGT. This CDR3 spans 15 amino acids.

The chain is built from TRBV5-6 and TRBJ1-2; TRBD1 aligns across 7 bases. V shed 3 bases, J shed 1 base, and the junction held 3 bases outside the gene matches. Germline V gives CDR1 SGHDT, CDR2 YYEEEE. This CDR3 is 14 amino acids long. The CDR3 DNA is TGTGCCAGCAGCTGGGCAGGGGGTAACTATGGCTACACCTTC. It yields the protein CASSWAGGNYGYTF.

The chain is built from TRBV12-3 or TRBV12-4 and TRBJ2-1, with TRBD2 matching 10 bases. The CDR3 covers 13 residues. Trimming removed 8 bases from V and 6 bases from J; junction bases left unmatched: 4. The CDR3 DNA reads as TGTGCCAGCCAACTAGCGGGGCTCAATGAGCAGTTCTTC. Encoded protein: CASQLAGLNEQFF.

The chain employs TRBV9 and TRBJ2-3; TRBD1 aligns across 7 bases. J lost 2 bases, V lost 2 bases, and 2 bases had no gene match. CDR3 length: 14 amino acids. The germline V gene has CDR1 SGDLS and CDR2 YYNGEE. The CDR3: CASSVGQLTDTQYF. The CDR3 coding sequence is TGTGCCAGCAGCGTGGGACAGCTCACAGATACGCAGTATTTT.

The rearrangement uses TRBV12-3 or TRBV12-4 and TRBJ1-4; 7 bases map to TRBD1. The CDR3 length is 13 residues. V lost 6 bases and J lost 8; bases outside the gene matches: 6. The CDR3 protein is CASSTRTGEKLFF. The CDR3 bases are TGTGCCAGCAGCACCAGGACAGGAGAAAAACTGTTTTTT.

This clone was seen only a few times. As DNA, the CDR3 is TGTGCCAGCAGCTTGAGGGACAGGACCGTCTCTGGGGCCAACGTCCTGACTTTC. This encodes CASSLRDRTVSGANVLTF. V is TRBV5-6 and J is TRBJ2-6, with 8 bases aligning to TRBD1. This CDR3 has 18 residues. J was trimmed by 0 bases and V by 1 base; bases with no gene match: 6. Germline V CDR1 and CDR2: SGHDT, YYEEEE.

CDR3 loop: CASSFGGGGYTF. The CDR3, as DNA: TGTGCCAGCAGTTTCGGTGGCGGGGGCTACACCTTC. The rearrangement joins TRBV12-3 or TRBV12-4 to TRBJ1-2, with unresolved D. The CDR3 contains 12 residues. Trimming removed 3 bases at V and 8 bases at J, with 10 bases between.

This rearrangement joins TRBV9 to TRBJ2-5; D may be TRBD2 (7 bases). Trimming removed 0 bases from V and 5 bases from J, with 14 bases in between. This CDR3 is built from 15 residues. The germline V gene has CDR1 SGDLS and CDR2 YYNGEE. The CDR3 sequence: CASSVDWGGQETQYF. The CDR3 DNA reads as TGTGCCAGCAGCGTAGACTGGGGGGGCCAGGAGACCCAGTACTTC.

The V gene is TRBV5-1, the J gene TRBJ1-1; 9 positions match TRBD1. Germline CDR1 and CDR2: SGHRS and YFSETQ. The CDR3 covers 15 residues. Trimming took 5 bases from V and 1 from J; bases not matched to a gene: 6. CDR3 nucleotide sequence: TGCGCCAGCAGATACCCGGGACAGGGGAACACTGAAGCTTTCTTT. It encodes CASRYPGQGNTEAFF.

This rearrangement joins TRBV11-2 to TRBJ2-2, with a tentative D call TRBD1 (6 bases). The CDR3 extends over 14 amino acids. V lost 5 bases to trimming and J lost 7 bases, with 14 bases between them. The germline V gene has CDR1 SGHAT and CDR2 FQNNGV. CDR3 in amino acids: CASSKQGFGGELFF. The DNA of the CDR3 is TGTGCCAGCAGCAAGCAGGGGTTCGGCGGGGAGCTGTTTTTT.

This clone was counted a few times. The chain joins TRBV11-3 to TRBJ2-3; 8 bases line up with TRBD1. The CDR3 sequence is 17 residues long. Germline V gene sequence: CDR1 SGHNT, CDR2 YENEEA. After removal of 1 base from V and 1 base from J, the junction contained 7 bases not matched to a gene. The CDR3 sequence: CASSLVGPGQGTDTQYF. Written as DNA, the CDR3 is TGTGCCAGCAGCTTAGTAGGCCCGGGACAGGGCACAGATACGCAGTATTTT.